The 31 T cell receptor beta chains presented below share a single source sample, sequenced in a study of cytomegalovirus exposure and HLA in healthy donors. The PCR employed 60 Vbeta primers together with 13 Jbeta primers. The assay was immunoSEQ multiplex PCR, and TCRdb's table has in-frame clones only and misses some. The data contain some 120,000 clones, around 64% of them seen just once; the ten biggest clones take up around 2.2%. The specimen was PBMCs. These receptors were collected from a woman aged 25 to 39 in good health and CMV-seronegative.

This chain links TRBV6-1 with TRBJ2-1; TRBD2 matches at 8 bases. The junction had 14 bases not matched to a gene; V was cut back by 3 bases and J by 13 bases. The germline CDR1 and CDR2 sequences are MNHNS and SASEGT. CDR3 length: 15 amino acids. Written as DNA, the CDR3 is TGTGCCAGCAGTGATGGTGGGGTGTTAGCGGGATTCCAGTTCTTC. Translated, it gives CASSDGGVLAGFQFF.

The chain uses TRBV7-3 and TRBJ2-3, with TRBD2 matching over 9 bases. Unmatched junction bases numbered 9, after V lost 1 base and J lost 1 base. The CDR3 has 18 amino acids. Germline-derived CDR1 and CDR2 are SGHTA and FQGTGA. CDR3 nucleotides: TGTGCCAGCAGCTTAAGGGAGGCGGGAGGGCCCGGCACAGATACGCAGTATTTT. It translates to CASSLREAGGPGTDTQYF.

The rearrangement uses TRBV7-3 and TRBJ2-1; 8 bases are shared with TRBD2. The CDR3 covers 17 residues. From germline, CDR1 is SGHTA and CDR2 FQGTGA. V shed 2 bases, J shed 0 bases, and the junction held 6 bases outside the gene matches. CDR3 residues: CASSLLSTSGSYNEQFF. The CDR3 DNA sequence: TGTGCCAGCAGCTTATTATCAACTAGCGGCTCCTACAATGAGCAGTTCTTC.

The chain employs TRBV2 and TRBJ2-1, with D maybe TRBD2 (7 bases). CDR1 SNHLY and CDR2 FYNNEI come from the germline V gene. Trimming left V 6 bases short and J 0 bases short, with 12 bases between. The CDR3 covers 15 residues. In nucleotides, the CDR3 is TGTGCCAGCAGGAGGGGGGGGAGCTCCTACAATGAGCAGTTCTTC. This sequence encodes CASRRGGSSYNEQFF.

The CDR3 DNA sequence: TGTGCCATCAGTGAGTCGGGGACAGTTAATTCACCCCTCCACTTT. This sequence encodes CAISESGTVNSPLHF. The gene calls are TRBV10-3 and TRBJ1-6, with 7 bases lining up with TRBD1. From germline, CDR1 is ENHRY and CDR2 SYGVKD. J was trimmed by 6 bases and V by 0 bases; bases with no gene match: 2. The CDR3 runs to 15 residues.

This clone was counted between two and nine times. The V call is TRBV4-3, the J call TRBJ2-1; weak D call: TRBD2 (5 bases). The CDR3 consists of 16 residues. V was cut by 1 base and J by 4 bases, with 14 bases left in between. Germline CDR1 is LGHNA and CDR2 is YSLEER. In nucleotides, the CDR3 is TGCGCCAGCAGCCAAGCTGGGAGACCGATATACAATGAGCAGTTCTTC. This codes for CASSQAGRPIYNEQFF.

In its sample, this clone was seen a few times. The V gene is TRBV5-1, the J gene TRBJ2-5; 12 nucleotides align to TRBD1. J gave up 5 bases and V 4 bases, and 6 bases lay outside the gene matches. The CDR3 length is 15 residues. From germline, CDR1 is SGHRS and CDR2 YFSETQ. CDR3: CASSARDRGRETQYF. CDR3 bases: TGCGCCAGCAGCGCCCGGGACAGGGGGCGGGAGACCCAGTACTTC.

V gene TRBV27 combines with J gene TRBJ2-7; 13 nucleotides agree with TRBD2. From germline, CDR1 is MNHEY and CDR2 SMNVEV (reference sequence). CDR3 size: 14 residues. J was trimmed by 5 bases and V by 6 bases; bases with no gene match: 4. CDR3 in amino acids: CASRLAGGPNEQYF. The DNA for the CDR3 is TGTGCCAGCAGACTAGCGGGAGGGCCTAACGAGCAGTACTTC.

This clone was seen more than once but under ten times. CDR3 sequence (DNA): TGCGCCAGCAGCTTCGGACAGAACACTGAAGCTTTCTTT. It specifies CASSFGQNTEAFF. The chain has TRBV5-1 and TRBJ1-1; the D gene is possibly TRBD1 (5 bases). CDR1 is SGHRS, CDR2 YFSETQ, per germline. CDR3 length: 13 residues. The ends were cut back, 2 bases at V and 1 base at J, with 6 bases in the middle.

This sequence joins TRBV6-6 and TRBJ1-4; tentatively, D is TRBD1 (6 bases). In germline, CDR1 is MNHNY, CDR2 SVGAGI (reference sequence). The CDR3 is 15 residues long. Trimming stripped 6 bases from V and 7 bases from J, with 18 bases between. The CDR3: CASRAPGGRVEKLFF. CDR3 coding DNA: TGTGCCAGCAGGGCCCCGGGGGGGCGCGTTGAAAAACTGTTTTTT.

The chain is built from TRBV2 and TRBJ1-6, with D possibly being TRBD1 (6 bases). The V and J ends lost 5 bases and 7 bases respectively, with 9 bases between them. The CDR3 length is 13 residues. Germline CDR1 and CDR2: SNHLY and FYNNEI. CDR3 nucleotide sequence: TGTGCCAGCAGTAACAGGGTCAATTCACCCCTCCACTTT. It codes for CASSNRVNSPLHF.

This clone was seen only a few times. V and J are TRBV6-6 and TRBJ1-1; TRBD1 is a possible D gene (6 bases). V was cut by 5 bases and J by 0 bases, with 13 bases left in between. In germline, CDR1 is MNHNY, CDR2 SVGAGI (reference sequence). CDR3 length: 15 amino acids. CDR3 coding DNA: TGTGCCAGCAGTCCCCGGACAGCCTTGAACACTGAAGCTTTCTTT. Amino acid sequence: CASSPRTALNTEAFF.

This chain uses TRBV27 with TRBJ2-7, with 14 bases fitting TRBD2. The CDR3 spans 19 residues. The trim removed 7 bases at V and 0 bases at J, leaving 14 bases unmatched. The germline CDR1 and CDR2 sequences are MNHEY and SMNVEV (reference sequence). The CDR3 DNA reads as TGTGCCAGCAAGGGGGTCTGGCGAGGGACTAGCGGGAGCTCCTACGAGCAGTACTTC. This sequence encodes CASKGVWRGTSGSSYEQYF.

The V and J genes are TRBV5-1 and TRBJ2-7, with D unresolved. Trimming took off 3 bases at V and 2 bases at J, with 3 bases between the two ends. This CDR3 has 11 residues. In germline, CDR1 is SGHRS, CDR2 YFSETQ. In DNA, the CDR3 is TGCGCCAGCAGCTCCACCTACGAGCAGTACTTC. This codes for CASSSTYEQYF.

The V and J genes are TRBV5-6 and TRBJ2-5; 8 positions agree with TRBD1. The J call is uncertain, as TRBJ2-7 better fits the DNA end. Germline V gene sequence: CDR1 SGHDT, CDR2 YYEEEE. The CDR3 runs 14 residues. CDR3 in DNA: TGTGCCAGCAGCCCAGGACAGGGATGGTACGAGCAGTACTTC. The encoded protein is CASSPGQGWYEQYF.

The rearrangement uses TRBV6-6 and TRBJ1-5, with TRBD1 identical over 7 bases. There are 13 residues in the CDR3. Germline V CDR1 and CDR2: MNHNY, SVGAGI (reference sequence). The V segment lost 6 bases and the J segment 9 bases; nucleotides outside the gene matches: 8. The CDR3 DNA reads TGTGCCAGCAGCCGCAGGGGGTCAAGGCCCCAGCATTTT. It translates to CASSRRGSRPQHF.

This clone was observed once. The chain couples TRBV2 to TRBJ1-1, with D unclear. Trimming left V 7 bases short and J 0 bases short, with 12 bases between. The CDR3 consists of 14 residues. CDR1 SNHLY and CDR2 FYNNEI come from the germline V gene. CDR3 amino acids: CASTIQRMNTEAFF. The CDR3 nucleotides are TGTGCCAGCACTATACAGAGAATGAACACTGAAGCTTTCTTT.

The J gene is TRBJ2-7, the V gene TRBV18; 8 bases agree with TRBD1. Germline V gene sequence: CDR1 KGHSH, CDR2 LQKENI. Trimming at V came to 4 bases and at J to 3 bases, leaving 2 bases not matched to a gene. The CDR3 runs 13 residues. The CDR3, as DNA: TGTGCCAGCTCACTAGGACAGGGCTACGAGCAGTACTTC. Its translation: CASSLGQGYEQYF.

The CDR3 region is CASSYSTGGPSYEQYF. The CDR3 DNA is TGTGCCAGCAGTTACTCGACGGGGGGCCCGTCCTACGAGCAGTACTTC. This chain links TRBV6-5 with TRBJ2-5, with a tentative D call TRBD2 (7 bases). The DNA matches TRBJ2-7 better at its end, which makes the J call doubtful. This CDR3 contains 16 residues. The germline V gene has CDR1 MNHEY and CDR2 SVGAGI.

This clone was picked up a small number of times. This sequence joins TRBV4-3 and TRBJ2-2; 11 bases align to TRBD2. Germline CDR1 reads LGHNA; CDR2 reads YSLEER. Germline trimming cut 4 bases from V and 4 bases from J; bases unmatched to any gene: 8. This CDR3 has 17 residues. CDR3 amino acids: CASSPTSGETFTGELFF. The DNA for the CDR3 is TGCGCCAGCAGCCCGACTAGCGGGGAGACTTTCACCGGGGAGCTGTTTTTT.

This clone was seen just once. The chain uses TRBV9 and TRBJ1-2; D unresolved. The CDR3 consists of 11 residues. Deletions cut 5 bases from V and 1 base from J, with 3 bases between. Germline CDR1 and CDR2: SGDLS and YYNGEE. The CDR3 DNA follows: TGTGCCAGCAGTAGTAACTATGGCTACACCTTC. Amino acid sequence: CASSSNYGYTF.

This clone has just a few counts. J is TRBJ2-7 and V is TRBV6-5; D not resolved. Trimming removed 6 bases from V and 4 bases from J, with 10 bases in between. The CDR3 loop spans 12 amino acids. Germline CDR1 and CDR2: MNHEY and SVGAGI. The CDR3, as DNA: TGTGCCAGCAGGGGCCCTGGGTACGAGCAGTACTTC. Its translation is CASRGPGYEQYF.

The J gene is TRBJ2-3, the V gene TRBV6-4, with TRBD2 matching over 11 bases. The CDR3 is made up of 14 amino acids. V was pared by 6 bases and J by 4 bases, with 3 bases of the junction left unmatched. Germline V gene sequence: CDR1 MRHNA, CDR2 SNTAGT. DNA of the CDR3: TGTGCCAGCAGGGGACTAGCGGAATCAGATACGCAGTATTTT. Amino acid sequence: CASRGLAESDTQYF.

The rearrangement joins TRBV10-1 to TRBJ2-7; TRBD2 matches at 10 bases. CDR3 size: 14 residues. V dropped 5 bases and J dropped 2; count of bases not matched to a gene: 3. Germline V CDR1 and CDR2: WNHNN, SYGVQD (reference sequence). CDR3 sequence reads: CASSRTSGAYEQYF. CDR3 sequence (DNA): TGCGCCAGCAGTCGGACTAGCGGAGCCTACGAGCAGTACTTC.

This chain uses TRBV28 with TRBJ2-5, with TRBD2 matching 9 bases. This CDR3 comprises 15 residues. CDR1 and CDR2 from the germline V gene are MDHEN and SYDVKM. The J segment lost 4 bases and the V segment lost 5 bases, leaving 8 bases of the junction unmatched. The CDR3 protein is CASSPPAGGGETQYF. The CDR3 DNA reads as TGTGCCAGCAGTCCCCCGGCGGGGGGGGGAGAGACCCAGTACTTC. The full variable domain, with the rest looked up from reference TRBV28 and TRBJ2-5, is DVKVTQSSRYLVKRTGEKVFLECVQDMDHENMFWYRQDPGLGLRLIYFSYDVKMKEKGDIPEGYSVSREKKERFSLILESASTNQTSMYLCASSPPAGGGETQYFGPGTRLLVL.

CDR3 region: CASHPQSTGVYETQYF. The CDR3 DNA reads as TGTGCCAGCCACCCCCAATCGACAGGGGTATATGAGACCCAGTACTTC. The chain links TRBV7-2 to TRBJ2-5; TRBD1 matches at 8 bases. V shed 8 bases, J shed 5 bases, and the junction held 16 bases outside the gene matches. The CDR3 is 16 residues long. CDR1 and CDR2 from the germline V gene are SGHTA and FQGNSA.

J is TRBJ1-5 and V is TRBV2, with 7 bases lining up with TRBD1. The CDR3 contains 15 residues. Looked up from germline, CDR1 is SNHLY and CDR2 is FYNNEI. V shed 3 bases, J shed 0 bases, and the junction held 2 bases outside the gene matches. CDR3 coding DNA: TGTGCCAGCAGTGAGGACAGGTATAGCAATCAGCCCCAGCATTTT. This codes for CASSEDRYSNQPQHF.

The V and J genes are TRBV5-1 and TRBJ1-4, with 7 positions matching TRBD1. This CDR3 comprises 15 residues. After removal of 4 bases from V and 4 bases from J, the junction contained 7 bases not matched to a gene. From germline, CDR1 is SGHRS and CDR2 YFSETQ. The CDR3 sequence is CASSPTGARNEKLFF. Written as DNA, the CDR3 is TGCGCCAGCAGCCCTACAGGGGCTCGTAATGAAAAACTGTTTTTT.

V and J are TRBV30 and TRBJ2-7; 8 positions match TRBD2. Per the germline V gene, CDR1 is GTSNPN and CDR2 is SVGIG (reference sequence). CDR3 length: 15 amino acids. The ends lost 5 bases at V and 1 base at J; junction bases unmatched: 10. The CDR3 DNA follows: TGTGCCTGGTCCCGAGCGGGAGTGTTTTCCTACGAGCAGTACTTC. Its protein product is CAWSRAGVFSYEQYF.

As DNA, the CDR3 is TGTGCCAGCAGTTTCAACAGGGGTCAGCCCCAGCATTTT. Translated, it gives CASSFNRGQPQHF. This rearrangement joins TRBV6-5 to TRBJ1-5, with 7 bases aligning to TRBD1. The CDR3 sequence is 13 residues long. The germline V gene has CDR1 MNHEY and CDR2 SVGAGI. J lost 6 bases, V lost 4 bases, and 3 bases had no gene match.

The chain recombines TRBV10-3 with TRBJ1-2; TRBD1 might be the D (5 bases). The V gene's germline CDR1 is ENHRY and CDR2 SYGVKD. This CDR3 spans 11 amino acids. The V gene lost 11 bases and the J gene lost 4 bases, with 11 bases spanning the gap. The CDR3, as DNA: TGTGCCTCCCGGGGGGGCTATGGCTACACCTTC. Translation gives CASRGGYGYTF.